These T cell receptor beta chains were read from a single sample in a study of regulatory T cells in long-lasting Graves disease. TCRdb fed the multiplex PCR reads into MiXCR, producing one record per CDR3 protein. The repertoire holds about 240,000 distinct CDR3 sequences, with over 20% as singletons. The sequencing used peripheral blood mononuclear cells (PBMCs), collected at new diagnosis, from a patient treated with antithyroid drugs. These receptors came from a female donor with Graves disease. The CDR3 runs from the conserved cysteine through the conserved F or W. The D gene is left open where the match is weak. For some rows the clone size is stated as once, few or many, or as a class when expanded; others skip it.

j_call	clone_size	v_call	d_call	cdr3_aa	cdr3_nt
TRBJ2-7	-	TRBV15	-	CATSRGGPSNEQYF	TGTGCCACCAGCAGGGGGGGGCCCTCTAACGAGCAGTACTTC
TRBJ2-1	once	TRBV20-1	TRBD2	CSASLPSGSVYNEQFF	TGCAGTGCTAGTCTGCCTAGCGGGAGTGTGTACAATGAGCAGTTCTTC
TRBJ1-1	many	TRBV5-1	-	CASRNQDGTEAFF	TGCGCCAGCAGGAACCAGGACGGCACTGAAGCTTTCTTT
TRBJ1-2	few	TRBV5-4	TRBD1	CASSLGTGGANYGYTF	TGTGCCAGCAGTCTCGGGACAGGGGGTGCTAACTATGGCTACACCTTC
TRBJ1-6	many	TRBV3-1	-	CASSRDSHGSPLHF	TGTGCCAGCAGCCGAGACAGCCACGGGTCACCCCTCCACTTT
TRBJ2-5	many	TRBV9	TRBD1	CASSWGQGAETQYF	TGTGCCAGCAGCTGGGGGCAGGGGGCAGAGACCCAGTACTTC
TRBJ2-1	many	TRBV28	TRBD1	CASRDRAYNEQFF	TGTGCCAGCCGGGACAGGGCCTACAATGAGCAGTTCTTC
TRBJ2-3	many	TRBV28	TRBD2	CASSPAAGGAGDTQYF	TGTGCCAGCAGCCCGGCGGCCGGGGGGGCCGGAGATACGCAGTATTTT
TRBJ1-6	many	TRBV4-3	TRBD1	CASSQVGQSSSYNSPLHF	TGCGCCAGCAGCCAAGTGGGACAGTCAAGCTCCTATAATTCACCCCTCCACTTT
TRBJ1-6	-	TRBV20-1	-	CSARALGGGANSPLHF	TGCAGTGCTAGAGCTCTGGGGGGCGGAGCTAATTCACCCCTCCACTTT
TRBJ1-1	many	TRBV9	-	CASSVGTRTGNTEAFF	TGTGCCAGCAGCGTAGGAACTCGGACGGGAAACACTGAAGCTTTCTTT
TRBJ1-4	many	TRBV4-1	TRBD1	CASSQGGTGAEKLFF	TGCGCCAGCAGCCAAGGGGGGACAGGGGCTGAAAAACTGTTTTTT